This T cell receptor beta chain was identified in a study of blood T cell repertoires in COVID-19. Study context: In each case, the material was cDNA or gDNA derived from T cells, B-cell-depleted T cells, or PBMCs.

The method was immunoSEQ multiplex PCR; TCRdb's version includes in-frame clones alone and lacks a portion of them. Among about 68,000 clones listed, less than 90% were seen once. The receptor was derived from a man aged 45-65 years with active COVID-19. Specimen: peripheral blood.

The CDR3 sequence is CASSEVVLAGPQETQYF. CDR3 nucleotides: TGTGCCAGCAGTGAAGTTGTACTAGCGGGGCCCCAAGAGACCCAGTACTTC. The chain has TRBV2 and TRBJ2-5; TRBD2 matches at 10 bases. J lost 1 base, V lost 1 base, and 6 bases had no gene match. Germline lookup yields CDR1 SNHLY and CDR2 FYNNEI. This CDR3 region has 17 residues.